Listed below are T cell receptor beta chains from one sample, sequenced in a study of blood T cell repertoires in COVID-19. Clones were read by immunoSEQ multiplex PCR, and TCRdb kept only the in-frame ones, dropping some. The repertoire includes tens of thousands of clones, approximately 85% of them detected once, and over 10% sits in the top ten. Input material: peripheral blood. These TCRs come from a human donor in a cohort sampled during active COVID-19. CDR3s include the opening cysteine and the closing phenylalanine or tryptophan. D genes are given only for firm matches. Clone size, where shown, is once, few, many, or a class for clones that have expanded.

V,size,J,D,CDR3,DNA
TRBV7-9,NA,TRBJ2-7,TRBD1,CASRPDRDHEQYF,TGTGCCAGCAGGCCCGACAGGGACCACGAGCAGTACTTC
TRBV28,few,TRBJ1-5,NA,CASSTYPPQHF,TGTGCCAGCAGTACTTATCCTCCCCAGCATTTT
TRBV3-1/TRBV3-2,few,TRBJ1-5,NA,CASSRSGGAQPQHF,TGTGCCAGCAGCCGCTCTGGAGGGGCTCAGCCCCAGCATTTT
TRBV29-1,NA,TRBJ2-2,TRBD1,CSVGDRGAGTGELFF,TGCAGCGTCGGAGACAGGGGCGCGGGAACCGGGGAGCTGTTTTTT
TRBV7-2,NA,TRBJ1-6,NA,CASSLVGRRESPLHF,TGTGCCAGCAGCTTAGTTGGTCGTAGAGAATCACCCCTCCACTTT
TRBV28,NA,TRBJ1-5,NA,CASSPLNQPQHF,TGTGCCAGCAGTCCCCTAAATCAGCCCCAGCATTTT
TRBV11-2,NA,TRBJ2-1,TRBD2,CASSLGAGGISYNEQFF,TGTGCCAGCAGCTTAGGAGCGGGAGGGATCTCCTACAATGAGCAGTTCTTC
TRBV28,NA,TRBJ2-5,TRBD2,CASITSGLYQETQYF,TGTGCCAGCATCACTAGCGGACTGTACCAAGAGACCCAGTACTTC
TRBV19,NA,TRBJ1-1,NA,CASSWGDTEAFF,TGTGCCAGTAGTTGGGGCGACACTGAAGCTTTCTTT
TRBV6-5,NA,TRBJ1-3,NA,CASSYGRTSGNTIYF,TGTGCCAGCAGTTACGGCAGAACCTCTGGAAACACCATATATTTT
TRBV19,NA,TRBJ2-7,TRBD1,CASSRDRGTYEQYF,TGTGCCAGTAGCCGGGACAGGGGGACCTACGAGCAGTACTTC
TRBV6-6,NA,TRBJ1-3,TRBD1,CASIRGQAAGNTIYF,TGTGCCAGCATAAGGGGACAGGCGGCTGGAAACACCATATATTTT
TRBV29-1,NA,TRBJ1-1,NA,CSVDQGRHTEAFF,TGCAGCGTCGACCAGGGTCGCCACACTGAAGCTTTCTTT
TRBV7-2,NA,TRBJ1-2,NA,CASSLDMGGNGYTF,TGTGCCAGCAGCTTAGATATGGGGGGAAACGGCTACACCTTC
TRBV29-1,once,TRBJ2-7,TRBD1,CSATGAPTYEQYF,TGCAGCGCAACAGGGGCCCCGACCTACGAGCAGTACTTC
TRBV9,NA,TRBJ2-5,TRBD2,CASNTGLAGETQYF,TGTGCCAGCAATACGGGACTAGCGGGAGAGACCCAGTACTTC
TRBV5-1,NA,TRBJ2-2,TRBD1,CASSKTGERITGELFF,TGCGCCAGCAGCAAGACAGGGGAACGCATCACCGGGGAGCTGTTTTTT
TRBV24-1,NA,TRBJ2-7,TRBD2,CATGLAGSYEQYF,TGTGCCACCGGACTAGCGGGCTCCTACGAGCAGTACTTC
TRBV19,NA,TRBJ2-5,TRBD2,CASSLQRGQETQYF,TGTGCCAGTAGTCTACAGCGGGGGCAAGAGACCCAGTACTTC
TRBV7-9,once,TRBJ1-2,TRBD1,CASSLERDRDRGYTF,TGTGCCAGCAGCTTAGAAAGGGACAGGGACCGGGGCTACACCTTC
TRBV2,NA,TRBJ2-7,NA,CASTGVSYEQYF,TGTGCCAGCACCGGGGTTTCCTACGAGCAGTACTTC